The next 31 T cell receptor beta chains were all read from a single sample in a study of metastatic and nonmetastatic thyroid tumors. Before thyroid surgery, none of the patients had received any treatment. TCRdb re-processed the PCR reads through MiXCR. This repertoire shows about 49,000 clones, roughly 20% found once; its top ten account for 3.5% to 5%. The material sequenced was blood. The receptors were sampled from a female donor with papillary thyroid cancer or a benign thyroid nodule (not recorded which). Some clones in this sample may be carry-over from other donors' samples.

The V and J genes are TRBV5-4 and TRBJ2-3; no clear D. Germline V lookup: CDR1 SGHNT, CDR2 YYREEE (reference sequence). The V end lost 0 bases, the J end lost 2 bases, and 7 bases lay between the germline ends. The CDR3 has 14 amino acids. CDR3 DNA: TGTGCCAGCAGCTTGGGGATGGCCACAGATACGCAGTATTTT. This translates into CASSLGMATDTQYF.

Concerning this clone: Other nucleotide sequences in the sample specify the same CDR3. The chain recombines TRBV5-1 with TRBJ2-3; 9 nucleotides line up with TRBD1. Germline values: CDR1 SGHRS, CDR2 YFSETQ. This CDR3 has 16 residues. The trim removed 0 bases at V and 3 bases at J, leaving 5 bases unmatched. The DNA for the CDR3 is TGCGCCAGCAGCTTGGAACAGGGGGCCCGGACAGATACGCAGTATTTT. Protein product: CASSLEQGARTDTQYF.

The gene calls are TRBV30 and TRBJ2-1, with D uncertain. Germline assignment: CDR1 GTSNPN and CDR2 SVGIG (reference sequence). Trimming took 3 bases from V and 3 from J, leaving 3 bases between them. The CDR3 has 11 amino acids. The DNA for the CDR3 is TGTGCCTGGAGAGGCTACAATGAGCAGTTCTTC. The encoded protein is CAWRGYNEQFF.

Turning to this clone: The germline gene is not matched at one end of the junction; a read error may be the cause. The chain joins TRBV25-1 to TRBJ2-2; TRBD2 is a possible D gene (5 bases). The V gene's germline CDR1 is MGHDK and CDR2 SYGVNS. The CDR3 has 16 residues. The CDR3 region is CASSDNYFSNTWELVF. The CDR3 coding sequence is TGTGCCAGCAGTGACAACTACTTTTCGAACACCTGGGAGCTGGTTTTT.

V gene TRBV28 combines with J gene TRBJ2-7; either TRBD1 or TRBD2 may fit D (6 bases each). Germline V gene lookup returns CDR1 MDHEN and CDR2 SYDVKM. V was pared by 5 bases and J by 4 bases, with 21 bases between. The length of the CDR3 is 16 residues. The CDR3 bases are TGTGCCAGCAGTGGGGGGCAGTCTAGCGATATGTACGAGCAGTACTTC. As protein: CASSGGQSSDMYEQYF.

With respect to this clone: A clone one base away is much larger, so this may be a read error. The V and J genes are TRBV11-1 and TRBJ2-1; tentatively, D is TRBD2 (6 bases). Deletions cut 5 bases from V and 7 bases from J, with 21 bases between. This CDR3 contains 16 residues. Germline-derived CDR1 and CDR2 are SGHAT and FQDESV (reference sequence). CDR3 loop: CASSNLWGVLRNEQFF. CDR3 nucleotides: TGTGCCAGCAGCAACCTTTGGGGGGTTTTAAGGAATGAGCAGTTCTTC.

The chain is built from TRBV4-1 and TRBJ1-5, with D unclear. V lost 3 bases and J lost 11, with 11 bases in between. The CDR3 runs to 12 residues. CDR1 and CDR2 from the germline V gene are MGHRA and YSYEKL. CDR3 residues: CASSHSGEAQHF. For the CDR3, the DNA is TGCGCCAGCAGCCATAGTGGTGAGGCCCAGCATTTT.

The V and J genes are TRBV2 and TRBJ1-5, with TRBD1 identical over 11 bases. The ends lost 6 bases at V and 7 bases at J; junction bases unmatched: 5. Germline CDR1 reads SNHLY; CDR2 reads FYNNEI. This CDR3 contains 14 residues. The CDR3 reads CASRRTGGWQPQHF. CDR3 coding DNA: TGTGCCAGCAGGCGGACAGGGGGCTGGCAGCCCCAGCATTTT.

The table lists this clone with many counts. The chain uses TRBV7-9 and TRBJ2-1; 13 bases are shared with TRBD2. Trimming removed 1 base from V and 4 bases from J; junction bases left unmatched: 4. From germline, CDR1 is SEHNR and CDR2 FQNEAQ (reference sequence). This CDR3 contains 17 residues. The CDR3 sequence: CASSLVGLAGAYNEQFF. CDR3 coding DNA: TGTGCCAGCAGCTTAGTAGGACTAGCGGGAGCGTACAATGAGCAGTTCTTC. Variable domain in full (rest from reference TRBV7-9 and TRBJ2-1): DTGVSQNPRHKITKRGQNVTFRCDPISEHNRLYWYRQTLGQGPEFLTYFQNEAQLEKSRLLSDRFSAERPKGSFSTLEIQRTEQGDSAMYLCASSLVGLAGAYNEQFFGPGTRLTVL.

In this sample, this clone turned up many times. This chain connects TRBV6-2 or TRBV6-3 to TRBJ2-2; D is perhaps TRBD1 (6 bases). Germline V gene lookup returns CDR1 MNHEY and CDR2 SVGEGT. The CDR3 has 15 amino acids. Deletions cut 7 bases from V and 3 bases from J, with 15 bases between. CDR3 nucleotides: TGTGCCAGCAACCTGGACAGCGTGGACACCGGGGAGCTGTTTTTT. Residues: CASNLDSVDTGELFF.

This clone has ten or more counts. This may stem from a read error, because a much larger clone lies one nucleotide away. The chain uses TRBV7-8 and TRBJ2-2; D is uncertain. Germline V gives CDR1 SGHVS, CDR2 FQNEAQ. V was pared by 5 bases and J by 2 bases, with 18 bases between. The CDR3 has 17 amino acids. The CDR3 reads CASSPPPAELNTGELFF. In nucleotides, the CDR3 is TGTGCCAGCAGCCCCCCGCCCGCAGAGCTTAACACCGGGGAGCTGTTTTTT.

The chain is built from TRBV6-1 and TRBJ1-5; no definite D call. The CDR3 spans 14 residues. Germline V CDR1 and CDR2: MNHNS, SASEGT. V shed 1 base and J shed 5 bases, with 9 bases lying between them. CDR3 bases: TGTGCCAGCAGTGAAGTGACGGATCATCAGCCCCAGCATTTT. This translates into CASSEVTDHQPQHF.

This clone occurred a few times. This may come from a read error, since a much larger clone is one base off. The CDR3 sequence is CSVQGQGEYGYTF. As DNA, the CDR3 is TGCAGCGTTCAAGGACAGGGGGAGTATGGCTACACCTTC. The chain combines TRBV29-1 with TRBJ1-2, with 10 bases fitting TRBD1. The germline V gene encodes CDR1 SQVTM and CDR2 ANQGSEA. The V segment lost 5 bases and the J segment 5 bases; nucleotides outside the gene matches: 5. The CDR3 is made up of 13 amino acids.

To note about this clone: This sequence may be a read error, since a much larger clone differs from it by one base. V gene TRBV29-1 combines with J gene TRBJ1-2; no reliable D call. This CDR3 contains 11 residues. The germline V gene encodes CDR1 SQVTM and CDR2 ANQGSEA. V gave up 4 bases and J gave up 2 bases, with 5 bases separating them. The CDR3 region is CSVAHNYGYTF. For the CDR3, the DNA is TGCAGCGTTGCGCACAACTATGGCTACACCTTC. The full variable domain, rest sourced from reference TRBV29-1 and TRBJ1-2, is SAVISQKPSRDICQRGTSLTIQCQVDSQVTMMFWYRQQPGQSLTLIATANQGSEATYESGFVIDKFPISRPNLTFSTLTVSNMSPEDSSIYLCSVAHNYGYTFGSGTRLTVV.

This clone was recorded many times. This CDR3 is also generated by other DNA sequences in the sample. The V gene is TRBV5-1, the J gene TRBJ2-7, with TRBD2 matching 7 bases. CDR3 length: 17 residues. Germline V CDR1 and CDR2: SGHRS, YFSETQ. V trimming: 0 bases; J trimming: 0 bases; junction bases outside the gene matches: 9. The CDR3: CASSLGPSGASSYEQYF. The CDR3 DNA is TGCGCCAGCAGCTTGGGCCCTAGCGGCGCCTCCTCCTACGAGCAGTACTTC. The full variable domain, in which reference TRBV5-1 and TRBJ2-7 provide the parts outside the CDR3, is KAGVTQTPRYLIKTRGQQVTLSCSPISGHRSVSWYQQTPGQGLQFLFEYFSETQRNKGNFPGRFSGRQFSNSRSEMNVSTLELGDSALYLCASSLGPSGASSYEQYFGPGTRLTVT.

The sample holds many counts of this clone. The rearrangement uses TRBV20-1 and TRBJ1-2; D unclear. Germline V gene lookup returns CDR1 DFQATT and CDR2 SNEGSKA (reference sequence). Trimming removed 3 bases from V and 4 bases from J, with 12 bases in between. This CDR3 is built from 13 residues. In DNA form, the CDR3 reads TGCAGTGCTAGGTACAGAGAACTCTATGGCTACACCTTC. This gives the protein CSARYRELYGYTF.

In its sample, this clone was seen a few times. Compared with germline, one end of the junction differs, possibly owing to a read error. J is TRBJ2-7 and V is TRBV12-3 or TRBV12-4, with 9 positions matching TRBD1. The CDR3 covers 13 residues. In nucleotides, the CDR3 is TGTACCAGCAGTAGGGGACAGGGCCACGAGCAGTACTTC. This gives the protein CTSSRGQGHEQYF.

This clone was seen many times. It may be a read error: a sequence one base away is much more abundant. The sample carries other DNA sequences with the same CDR3. The chain carries TRBV18 and TRBJ2-2; D may correspond to TRBD1 or TRBD2 (5 bases each). Germline CDR1 is KGHSH and CDR2 is LQKENI. This CDR3 is 14 amino acids long. CDR3 coding DNA: TGCGCCAGCTCACCGGGACGACCCACCGGGGAGCTGTTTTTT. This sequence encodes CASSPGRPTGELFF. Based on the CDR3 plus reference TRBV18 and TRBJ2-2, the full variable domain is NAGVMQNPRHLVRRRGQEARLRCSPMKGHSHVYWYRQLPEEGLKFMVYLQKENIIDESGMPKERFSAEFPKEGPSILRIQQVVRGDSAAYFCASSPGRPTGELFFGEGSRLTVL.

This clone was detected many times. The J gene is TRBJ1-2, the V gene TRBV27; D perhaps matches TRBD1 (5 bases). Germline V lookup: CDR1 MNHEY, CDR2 SMNVEV (reference sequence). Trimming removed 6 bases from V and 2 bases from J, with 16 bases in between. The CDR3 runs 15 residues. CDR3 protein: CASSLTWTNNYGYTF. The CDR3 nucleotides are TGTGCCAGCAGCTTAACCTGGACAAACAACTATGGCTACACCTTC.

This clone appeared many times. V usage is TRBV15 and J usage is TRBJ1-2; weak D call: TRBD1 (5 bases). Germline CDR1 is LNHNV and CDR2 is YYDKDF (reference sequence). The CDR3 contains 14 residues. V lost 5 bases and J 2 bases, leaving 12 bases between the germline ends. CDR3 residues: CATSGSQGNYGYTF. DNA of the CDR3: TGTGCCACCAGCGGCTCCCAGGGAAACTATGGCTACACCTTC.

As concerns this clone: A junction boundary mismatches the germline segment, possibly from a read error. This chain connects TRBV6-1 to TRBJ1-2; the D is unclear. From germline, CDR1 is MNHNS and CDR2 SASEGT. The CDR3 runs to 14 residues. The CDR3 DNA follows: TGTGCCACCAGTGAAGTTCATAATGGGGAGGGATACACCTTC. Translating it yields CATSEVHNGEGYTF.

This clone was recorded at least ten times. The genes are TRBV6-1 and TRBJ2-7; D not resolved. CDR3 length: 12 residues. Germline V gene lookup returns CDR1 MNHNS and CDR2 SASEGT. The V and J ends lost 0 bases and 6 bases respectively, with 6 bases between them. CDR3 in amino acids: CASSEAGIEQYF. Written as DNA, the CDR3 is TGTGCCAGCAGTGAAGCGGGGATCGAGCAGTACTTC.

This clone was seen ten or more times. This sequence joins TRBV29-1 and TRBJ2-1; D is ambiguous. This CDR3 region has 14 residues. V dropped 7 bases and J dropped 0 bases, with 13 bases sitting between them. Per the germline V gene, CDR1 is SQVTM and CDR2 is ANQGSEA. The CDR3 region has the DNA TGCAGCGGAAAAGGGTCGAGCTCCTACAATGAGCAGTTCTTC. Protein product: CSGKGSSSYNEQFF.

Many counts were recorded for this clone. The V gene is TRBV3-1, the J gene TRBJ2-7; D gene ambiguous. The CDR3 sequence is 12 residues long. The V end was cut by 2 bases, the J end by 7 bases, with 9 bases between. Germline V gene sequence: CDR1 LGHDT, CDR2 YNNKEL (reference sequence). The CDR3 is CASSQTTLEQYF. In DNA form, the CDR3 reads TGTGCCAGCAGCCAAACGACTTTAGAGCAGTACTTC.

For this clone: Other DNA sequences within the sample encode an identical CDR3. The chain joins TRBV12-3 or TRBV12-4 to TRBJ2-7; D is perhaps TRBD1 or TRBD2 (5 bases each). The CDR3 loop spans 15 amino acids. V lost 7 bases to trimming and J lost 6 bases, with 22 bases between them. The CDR3 DNA reads TGTGCCAGCACCACGACGGGACGTGCTCGCTTCGAGCAGTACTTC. Residues: CASTTTGRARFEQYF.

The table lists this clone with a few counts. The CDR3: CASSKEQGFGNQPQHF. The CDR3 DNA sequence: TGTGCCAGCAGTAAGGAACAGGGGTTCGGCAATCAGCCCCAGCATTTT. V and J are TRBV6-9 and TRBJ1-5; 7 nucleotides line up with TRBD1. CDR1 MNHGY and CDR2 SVAAGI come from the germline V gene. With V trimmed by 5 bases and J by 2 bases, 9 bases remained unmatched. This CDR3 comprises 16 residues.

CDR3 residues: CASIPGRYSNSYEQYF. The CDR3 bases are TGTGCCAGCATTCCTGGGAGGTATTCGAACTCCTACGAGCAGTACTTC. The rearrangement joins TRBV6-1 to TRBJ2-7, with a possible D match to TRBD2 (6 bases). This CDR3 is built from 16 residues. Germline values: CDR1 MNHNS, CDR2 SASEGT. Trimming left V 7 bases short and J 0 bases short, with 19 bases between.

Many counts were recorded for this clone. The rearrangement uses TRBV10-1 and TRBJ2-2, with 12 bases fitting TRBD2. Germline CDR1 WNHNN, CDR2 SYGVQD (reference sequence). Trimming cost V 8 bases and J 5 bases; bases outside gene matches: 12. The CDR3 is made up of 17 amino acids. CDR3 sequence reads: CASAGRSSGRATGELFF. The CDR3, as DNA: TGCGCCAGCGCCGGGAGATCTAGCGGGAGGGCGACCGGGGAGCTGTTTTTT.

With regard to this clone: A much larger clone differs from this one at a single base, so this may be a read error. The CDR3 DNA reads as TGTGCCAGCAGCTCATGGGTTGTGGAAGCTTTCTTT. It codes for CASSSWVVEAFF. The V gene is TRBV9, the J gene TRBJ1-1; D not certain. Trimming removed 4 bases from V and 8 bases from J, with 12 bases in between. CDR1 and CDR2 (germline): SGDLS, YYNGEE. CDR3 size: 12 residues.

The sample holds many counts of this clone. Other DNA sequences in this specimen translate into the identical CDR3. The J gene is TRBJ1-1, the V gene TRBV2; D is unresolved. The length of the CDR3 is 12 residues. Per the germline V gene, CDR1 is SNHLY and CDR2 is FYNNEI. V was shortened by 10 bases and J by 11 bases, with 20 bases between the two germline ends. The CDR3 region is CATSNRGLGAFF. The CDR3, as DNA: TGTGCCACCTCCAATCGTGGGCTGGGGGCTTTCTTT.

In this sample, this clone turned up many times. The rearrangement links TRBV29-1 to TRBJ2-1; TRBD1 matches at 10 bases. The CDR3 covers 15 residues. The germline gives CDR1 SQVTM, CDR2 ANQGSEA. V lost 7 bases to trimming and J lost 4 bases; unmatched junction nucleotides: 10. The CDR3 nucleotides are TGCAGCGGTAACCTCCGGGACAGGGGTTACAATGAGCAGTTCTTC. Protein product: CSGNLRDRGYNEQFF.